A selection of T cell receptor beta chains follows, all from one sample in a study of post-analysis software for immune sequencing data. A single record per CDR3 protein comes from TCRdb applying MiXCR to the PCR reads. The sample contains 750,000 to 950,000 distinct CDR3 sequences, 46% of which appear only once. Sequencing used blood. These receptors were collected from a girl aged 10-17 years with multiple sclerosis. Both conserved end residues are part of each CDR3. The order of the fields is V gene, clone size, CDR3 protein. Only some rows state a clone size, as once, few, many or a class for expanded clones.

>TRBV25-1|-
CGSGRGGTQYF
>TRBV7-9|-
CASSARGRTTEAFF
>TRBV6-1|few
CASSSPSGTGVNYGYTF
>TRBV29-1|-
CSVLYHRQPGLAGGHNEQFF
>TRBV10-3|-
CATLAGNTDTQYF
>TRBV5-1|once
CASSLLRTGGDYGYTF
>TRBV6-5|-
CASSSHRLGRRTDTQYF
>TRBV6-2/TRBV6-3|-
CASSTGRNYGYTF
>TRBV27|-
CASRAGGTNTEAFF
>TRBV20-1|-
CSANGLAGLRNEQFF
>TRBV4-2|few
CASSQVGGPSTDTQYF
>TRBV20-1|once
CSAESGRSQPRHF
>TRBV12-3/TRBV12-4|-
CASSLAAGYTF
>TRBV5-1|-
CASSLGSGDTEAFF
>TRBV20-1|-
CSARPPTGISYNEQFF
>TRBV20-1|-
CSATPGLPYEQYF
>TRBV30|few
CAWTGAATSTDTQYF
>TRBV11-2|few
CASSQGLAGGVSTDTQYF
>TRBV7-2|-
CASSFDRGNEKLFF
>TRBV12-3/TRBV12-4|few
CASSFSGTQYF
>TRBV14|-
CASSQWGSYEQYF
>TRBV27|-
CASSFSSSGDTQYF
>TRBV12-3/TRBV12-4|once
CASSLSAGGGTEAFF
>TRBV6-2/TRBV6-3|-
CASSYEETSTDTQYF
>TRBV6-6|-
CASSQPRDKSYNEQYF
>TRBV13|-
CASSLDGLRGETQYF
>TRBV7-9|-
CASSHRQGHYGYTF
>TRBV4-1|-
CASSQDRREGNGYTF
>TRBV7-9|-
CASSLGGYAAFF
>TRBV7-2|few
CASSSGQGAFGYTF
>TRBV12-3/TRBV12-4|-
CASSSGTGTGYTF
>TRBV9|-
CASSVADANYEQYF
>TRBV7-2|-
CASSVRLAGDNEQFF
>TRBV4-2|-
CASSQTTRLEASYEQYF
>TRBV15|few
CATSRSLAGAHNEQFF
>TRBV6-5|-
CASSSGRFNYGYTF
>TRBV20-1|-
CSAGDRYYGYTF
>TRBV29-1|-
CSARTSLYEQYF
>TRBV28|few
CASSIPTGDLGNQPQHF
>TRBV12-3/TRBV12-4|-
CASRSDGEGEQFF
>TRBV4-2|-
CASSQEDWVGRLTGELFF
>TRBV5-1|-
CASSHRPRTGEDNEQFF
>TRBV5-6|-
CAGSLAGTSLYF
>TRBV5-1|few
CASSSSLAGEETQYF
>TRBV12-3/TRBV12-4|-
CASSLALSRTSGYGEQYF
>TRBV27|-
CASRDGTQGTDTQYF
>TRBV29-1|-
CSVSGGSTEAFF
>TRBV27|-
CASSTHRGLTYEQYF
>TRBV10-3|-
CAIRRTGGDVGTEAFF